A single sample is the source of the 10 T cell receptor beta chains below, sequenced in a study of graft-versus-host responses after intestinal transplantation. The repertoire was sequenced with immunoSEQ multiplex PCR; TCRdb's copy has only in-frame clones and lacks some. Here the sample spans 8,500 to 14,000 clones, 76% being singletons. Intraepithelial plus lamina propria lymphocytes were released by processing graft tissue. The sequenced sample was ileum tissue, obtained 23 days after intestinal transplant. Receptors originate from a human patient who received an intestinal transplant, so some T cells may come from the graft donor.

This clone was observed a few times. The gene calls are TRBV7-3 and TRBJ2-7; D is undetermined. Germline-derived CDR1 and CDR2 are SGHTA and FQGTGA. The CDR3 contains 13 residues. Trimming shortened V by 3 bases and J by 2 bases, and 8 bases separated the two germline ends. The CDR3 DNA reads TGTGCCAGCAGCTTCGGTGCTACCTACGAGCAGTACTTC. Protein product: CASSFGATYEQYF. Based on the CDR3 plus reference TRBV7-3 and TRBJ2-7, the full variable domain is GAGVSQTPSNKVTEKGKYVELRCDPISGHTALYWYRQSLGQGPEFLIYFQGTGAADDSGLPNDRFFAVRPEGSVSTLKIQRTERGDSAVYLCASSFGATYEQYFGPGTRLTVT.

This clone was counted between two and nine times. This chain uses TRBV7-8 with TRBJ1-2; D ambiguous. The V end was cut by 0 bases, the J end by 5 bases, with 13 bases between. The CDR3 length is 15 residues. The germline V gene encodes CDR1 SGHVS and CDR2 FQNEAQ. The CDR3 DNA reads TGTGCCAGCAGCTTAGCCCTTGCATCGGGGTATGGCTACACCTTC. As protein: CASSLALASGYGYTF.

The CDR3 loop is CASSLYSGANDIQYF. The CDR3 coding sequence is TGTGCCAGCAGCTTATACTCTGGGGCAAACGACATTCAGTACTTC. The J gene is TRBJ2-4, the V gene TRBV7-9; D may be TRBD1 (5 bases). CDR3 length equals 15 residues. The germline V gene has CDR1 SEHNR and CDR2 FQNEAQ (reference sequence). Trimming left V 2 bases short and J 8 bases short, with 16 bases between.

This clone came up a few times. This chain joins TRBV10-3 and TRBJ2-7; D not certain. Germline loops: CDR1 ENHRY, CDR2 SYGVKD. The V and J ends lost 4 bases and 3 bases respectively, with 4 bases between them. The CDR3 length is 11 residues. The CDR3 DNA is TGTGCCATCAGTGGGGGCTACGAGCAGTACTTC. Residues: CAISGGYEQYF.

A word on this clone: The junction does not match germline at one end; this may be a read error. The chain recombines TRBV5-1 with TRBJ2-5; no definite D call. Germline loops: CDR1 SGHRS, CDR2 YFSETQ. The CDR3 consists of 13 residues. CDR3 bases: TGTGCCAGCAGCCGTCCGTACCAAGAGACCCAGTACTTC. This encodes CASSRPYQETQYF.

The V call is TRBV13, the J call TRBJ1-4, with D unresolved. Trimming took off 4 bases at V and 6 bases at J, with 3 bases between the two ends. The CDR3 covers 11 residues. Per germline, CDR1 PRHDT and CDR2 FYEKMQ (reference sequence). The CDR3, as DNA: TGTGCCAGCAGCTACGATGAAAAACTGTTTTTT. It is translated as CASSYDEKLFF.

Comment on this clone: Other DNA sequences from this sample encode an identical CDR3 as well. CDR3 nucleotides: TGTGCCAGCAGCTTCGGAACAGGGGCGGGTCGGGGCTACACCTTC. This encodes CASSFGTGAGRGYTF. The chain has TRBV7-2 and TRBJ1-2, with 7 bases lining up with TRBD1. Germline trimming cut 3 bases from V and 8 bases from J; bases unmatched to any gene: 12. The CDR3 is made up of 15 amino acids. Germline-derived CDR1 and CDR2 are SGHTA and FQGNSA.

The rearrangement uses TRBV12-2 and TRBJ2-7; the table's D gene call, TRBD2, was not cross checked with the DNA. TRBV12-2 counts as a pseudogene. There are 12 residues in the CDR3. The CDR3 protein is CLERLFSYEQYF. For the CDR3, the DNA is TGCTTAGAGAGGCTTTTCTCCTACGAGCAGTACTTC.

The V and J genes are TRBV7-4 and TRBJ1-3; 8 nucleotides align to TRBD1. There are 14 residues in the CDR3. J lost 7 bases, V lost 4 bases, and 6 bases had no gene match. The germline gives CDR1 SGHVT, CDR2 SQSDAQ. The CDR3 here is CASSSIRQGNTIYF. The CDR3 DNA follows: TGTGCCAGCAGCTCCATTCGACAGGGGAACACCATATATTTT.

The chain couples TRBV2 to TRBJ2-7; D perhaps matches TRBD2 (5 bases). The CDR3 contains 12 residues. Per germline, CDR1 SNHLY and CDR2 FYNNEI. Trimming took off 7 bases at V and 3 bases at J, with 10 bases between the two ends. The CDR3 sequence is CASTPGYYEQYF. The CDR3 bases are TGTGCCAGCACGCCGGGATACTACGAGCAGTACTTC.